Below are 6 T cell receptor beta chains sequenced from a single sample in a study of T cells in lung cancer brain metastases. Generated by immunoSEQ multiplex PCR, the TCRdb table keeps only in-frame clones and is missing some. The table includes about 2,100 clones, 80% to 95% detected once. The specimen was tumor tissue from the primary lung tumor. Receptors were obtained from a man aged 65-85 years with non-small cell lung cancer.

CDR3 coding DNA: TGTGCCAGCTCCCTGCCACGAGGGGGCGGAGAGACCCAGTACTTC. Translating it yields CASSLPRGGGETQYF. The chain employs TRBV21-1 and TRBJ2-5; TRBD1 was called by the table and not checked on the DNA. TRBV21-1 has pseudogene status. The CDR3 runs 15 residues.

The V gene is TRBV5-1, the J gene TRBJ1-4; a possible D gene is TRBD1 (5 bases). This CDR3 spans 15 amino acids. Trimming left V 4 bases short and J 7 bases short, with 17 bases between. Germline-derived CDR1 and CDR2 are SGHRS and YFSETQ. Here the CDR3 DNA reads TGCGCCAGCAGCCTTCAGGGTGGGTCGCGTGAAAAACTGTTTTTT. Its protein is CASSLQGGSREKLFF.

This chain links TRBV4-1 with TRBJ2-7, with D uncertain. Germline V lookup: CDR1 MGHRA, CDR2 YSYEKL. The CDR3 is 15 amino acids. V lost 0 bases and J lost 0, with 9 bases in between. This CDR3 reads CASSQDEAPSYEQYF. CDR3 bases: TGCGCCAGCAGCCAAGATGAGGCCCCCTCCTACGAGCAGTACTTC.

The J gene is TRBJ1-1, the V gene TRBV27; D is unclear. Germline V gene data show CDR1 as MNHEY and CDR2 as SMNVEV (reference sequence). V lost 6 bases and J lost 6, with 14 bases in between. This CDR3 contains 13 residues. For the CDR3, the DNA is TGTGCCAGCAGCCGCAGGCTCGGGGCTGAAGCTTTCTTT. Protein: CASSRRLGAEAFF.

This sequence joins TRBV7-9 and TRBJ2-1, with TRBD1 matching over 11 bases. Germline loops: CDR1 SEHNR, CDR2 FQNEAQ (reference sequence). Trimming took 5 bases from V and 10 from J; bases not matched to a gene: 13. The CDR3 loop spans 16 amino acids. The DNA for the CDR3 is TGTGCCAGCAGCCCGCCCGGACAGGGGGCCCGCAGGGAGCAGTTCTTC. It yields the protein CASSPPGQGARREQFF.

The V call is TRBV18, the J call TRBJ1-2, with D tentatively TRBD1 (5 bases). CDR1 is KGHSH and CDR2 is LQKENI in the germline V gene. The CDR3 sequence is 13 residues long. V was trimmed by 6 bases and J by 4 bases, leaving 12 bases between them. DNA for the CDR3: TGTGCCAGCTCCCCCCAGGGCCGCTATGGCTACACCTTC. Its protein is CASSPQGRYGYTF.